This is a list of T cell receptor beta chains from one sample in a study of beta chain features in type 1 diabetes. Sequencing used immunoSEQ multiplex PCR; TCRdb keeps in-frame clones, though not all of them. The sample holds 900,000 or so clones, roughly 16% seen once. Sequencing was performed on naive CD4+ T cells from blood. The receptors stem from a woman between 18 and 29 years old in good health. Each CDR3 is given with its conserved first and last residue. Fields, in order: V gene, J gene, clone size, D gene, CDR3 protein, CDR3 DNA. D genes are given only for firm matches. Clone size is shown for a subset of rows, as once, few, many or a class of expanded clone.

TRBV7-2	TRBJ2-7	few	-	CASSLGGGTRSYEQYF	TGTGCCAGCAGCTTAGGAGGCGGGACACGTTCCTACGAGCAGTACTTC
TRBV27	TRBJ2-1	-	TRBD2	CASSLGLAGSEGYNEQFF	TGTGCCAGCAGTTTAGGACTAGCGGGGAGCGAGGGGTACAATGAGCAGTTCTTC
TRBV6-1	TRBJ2-5	-	-	CASSEFETQYF	TGTGCCAGCAGTGAGTTCGAGACCCAGTACTTC
TRBV10-2	TRBJ2-1	few	TRBD2	CASSETRTSLPGDEQFF	TGCGCCAGCAGTGAGACCCGGACTAGCCTACCGGGCGATGAGCAGTTCTTC
TRBV18	TRBJ2-3	few	TRBD2	CASSPPVREGTDTQYF	TGTGCCAGCTCACCACCGGTGCGGGAGGGCACAGATACGCAGTATTTT
TRBV20-1	TRBJ2-1	-	-	CSASVSDEQFF	TGCAGTGCTAGCGTGAGCGATGAGCAGTTCTTC
TRBV11-2	TRBJ2-5	few	TRBD2	CASSLGGQETQYF	TGTGCCAGCAGCTTGGGAGGGCAAGAGACCCAGTACTTC
TRBV7-9	TRBJ1-5	-	-	CASSIGNWDSNQPQHF	TGTGCCAGCAGCATAGGGAATTGGGATAGCAATCAGCCCCAGCATTTT
TRBV13	TRBJ2-5	few	-	CASSSSGETQYF	TGTGCCAGCAGCTCCTCGGGGGAGACCCAGTACTTC
TRBV5-8	TRBJ2-7	-	-	CASSLSSPYEQYF	TGTGCCAGCAGCTTGTCCTCTCCCTACGAGCAGTACTTC
TRBV7-3	TRBJ2-1	-	TRBD2	CASSNSGRANNEQFF	TGTGCCAGCAGTAATAGCGGGAGGGCCAACAATGAGCAGTTCTTC
TRBV18	TRBJ2-7	-	-	CASSPVGTYEQYF	TGTGCCAGCTCACCAGTCGGTACCTACGAGCAGTACTTC
TRBV18	TRBJ1-1	few	-	CASSSRDRNTEAFF	TGTGCCAGCTCATCCCGAGACAGGAACACTGAAGCTTTCTTT
TRBV28	TRBJ2-1	-	TRBD2	CASSHYPGLAGGSSYNEQFF	TGTGCCAGCAGTCACTACCCCGGACTAGCGGGAGGTAGCTCCTACAATGAGCAGTTCTTC
TRBV4-2	TRBJ1-4	-	TRBD1	CASSQRQGANEKLFF	TGTGCCAGCAGCCAGAGACAGGGTGCTAATGAAAAACTGTTTTTT
TRBV9	TRBJ2-6	-	TRBD1	CASSVRAGQGAYPGANVLTF	TGTGCCAGCAGCGTCCGAGCAGGCCAGGGGGCTTACCCTGGGGCCAACGTCCTGACTTTC
TRBV27	TRBJ2-3	-	-	CASSFGSPDTQYF	TGTGCCAGCAGTTTCGGGTCGCCGGATACGCAGTATTTT
TRBV28	TRBJ2-6	-	-	CASSLSGSGANVLTF	TGTGCCAGCAGTTTATCCGGGTCTGGGGCCAACGTCCTGACTTTC
TRBV19	TRBJ2-1	few	TRBD1	CASSRFPGQGSYNEQFF	TGTGCCAGTAGTCGATTTCCGGGACAGGGGTCCTACAATGAGCAGTTCTTC
TRBV28	TRBJ1-5	few	TRBD1	CAIRDRANQPQHF	TGTGCCATCCGGGACAGGGCAAATCAGCCCCAGCATTTT
TRBV27	TRBJ2-3	-	TRBD2	CAIQIPGLAGDPTDTQYF	TGTGCCATACAAATCCCGGGACTAGCGGGAGATCCCACAGATACGCAGTATTTT
TRBV5-8	TRBJ2-5	-	TRBD1	CASSLGQAIQETQYF	TGTGCCAGCAGCCTCGGACAGGCGATTCAAGAGACCCAGTACTTC
TRBV28	TRBJ1-5	few	TRBD1	CASRQGFSNQPQHF	TGTGCCAGTAGACAGGGTTTTAGCAATCAGCCCCAGCATTTT
TRBV7-2	TRBJ2-7	-	-	CASSLSTRVEQYF	TGTGCCAGCAGCTTGTCGACAAGGGTCGAGCAGTACTTC
TRBV6-5	TRBJ2-7	once	-	CASSLAGSSYEQYF	TGTGCCAGCAGCCTGGCGGGGAGCTCCTACGAGCAGTACTTC
TRBV4-3	TRBJ1-5	few	-	CASSQDRGWSNQPQHF	TGCGCCAGCAGCCAAGACAGGGGATGGAGCAATCAGCCCCAGCATTTT
TRBV28	TRBJ1-4	-	TRBD1	CASRPRTGGGEKLFF	TGTGCCAGCAGACCCCGGACAGGGGGCGGTGAAAAACTGTTTTTT
TRBV5-6	TRBJ1-1	few	-	CASSFQLTMNTEAFF	TGTGCCAGCAGCTTTCAGCTTACAATGAACACTGAAGCTTTCTTT
TRBV5-6	TRBJ2-1	once	-	CASSLVSGLEQFF	TGTGCCAGCAGCTTGGTAAGTGGGCTTGAGCAGTTCTTC
TRBV7-6	TRBJ1-2	few	-	CASSREGEHGYTF	TGTGCCAGCAGCCGAGAGGGGGAGCATGGCTACACCTTC
TRBV10-3	TRBJ2-1	-	-	CADSEGSYNEQFF	TGTGCCGACTCGGAGGGGTCCTACAATGAGCAGTTCTTC
TRBV28	TRBJ1-5	-	-	CASSLENQPQHF	TGTGCCAGCAGTTTGGAGAATCAGCCCCAGCATTTT
TRBV7-3	TRBJ1-2	few	-	CASSQQGGTYGYTF	TGTGCCAGCAGCCAACAGGGCGGGACCTATGGCTACACCTTC
TRBV2	TRBJ2-2	-	-	CASSRYGELFF	TGTGCCAGCAGCCGATACGGGGAGCTGTTTTTT
TRBV7-2	TRBJ2-7	few	TRBD2	CASRRGGLADYEQYF	TGTGCCAGCAGGCGTGGGGGACTAGCGGATTACGAGCAGTACTTC
TRBV4-2	TRBJ2-3	-	-	CASSQEAGSREPYF	TGTGCCAGCAGCCAAGAAGCCGGGTCCAGAGAACCGTATTTT
TRBV9	TRBJ2-3	few	TRBD2	CASSVSTGTSGLFTDTQYF	TGTGCCAGCAGCGTATCCACGGGGACTAGCGGCCTCTTTACAGATACGCAGTATTTT
TRBV7-2	TRBJ1-4	-	-	CASSLAPGVQEKLFF	TGTGCCAGCAGCTTAGCCCCGGGGGTCCAAGAAAAACTGTTTTTT
TRBV7-2	TRBJ2-1	-	TRBD1	CASSLSGGSSYNEQFF	TGTGCCAGCAGCCTCTCAGGGGGAAGCTCCTACAATGAGCAGTTCTTC
TRBV28	TRBJ2-1	-	TRBD2	CASSFSSGRSNEQFF	TGTGCCAGCAGTTTTTCTAGCGGGAGGAGCAATGAGCAGTTCTTC
TRBV27	TRBJ1-5	-	-	CASSFGGVNQPQHF	TGTGCCAGCAGTTTTGGGGGCGTCAATCAGCCCCAGCATTTT
TRBV19	TRBJ2-7	-	TRBD1	CASSRLGQGTYEQYF	TGTGCCAGTAGTAGGTTGGGACAGGGAACCTACGAGCAGTACTTC
TRBV7-3	TRBJ1-1	-	-	CASSPHQARRNTEAFF	TGTGCCAGCAGCCCCCATCAAGCCCGGAGGAACACTGAAGCTTTCTTT
TRBV28	TRBJ2-2	-	-	CASSGGLVGGLFF	TGTGCCAGCAGTGGAGGACTAGTAGGGGGGCTGTTTTTT
TRBV7-9	TRBJ1-3	-	TRBD1	CASSRQGQSGNTIYF	TGTGCCAGCAGCAGACAGGGTCAATCTGGAAACACCATATATTTT
TRBV15	TRBJ2-7	few	TRBD2	CATSSRTSGIYEQYF	TGTGCCACCAGCAGTAGGACTAGCGGGATCTACGAGCAGTACTTC
TRBV15	TRBJ2-1	-	-	CATRNGTYNEQFF	TGTGCCACCAGGAATGGGACCTACAATGAGCAGTTCTTC
TRBV28	TRBJ2-1	few	TRBD2	CASSLYVAGGRDEQFF	TGTGCCAGCAGTTTATATGTAGCGGGAGGCAGGGATGAGCAGTTCTTC